The clone carrying this T cell receptor (beta chain) occurred many times. The antigen is unknown. It was with a sample-barcoded 5' primer and a J-beta primer mix that a second PCR of roughly 7 to 12 cycles was run. One entry per CDR3 protein, called by TCRdb with MiXCR from the 5' RACE reads. The sample includes about 1,000,000 distinct CDR3 sequences, less than 50% of them seen just once. The CDR3 runs to 15 residues. V gave up 4 bases and J gave up 0 bases; unmatched junction bases: 5. Peripheral blood samples of 9.5 to 10 milliliters were drawn from each donor. These data originate in a study of blood T cells in healthy people across ages. Background on the study: Capture by template switching was about one barcoded beta molecule per two T cells. Study-wide results and limits: More naive CD4+ cells and higher diversity were found in long-lived than in aged donors. Any conclusive comparison of naive versus antigen-experienced cells was prevented by using unsorted PBMCs.

This chain uses TRBV12-3 or TRBV12-4 with TRBJ1-1, with TRBD1 identical over 7 bases. The sequence came from a woman aged 55-69 years in good health. Source material: blood. Here the CDR3 DNA reads TGTGCCAGCAGTTCGGACAGGCTAATGAACACTGAAGCTTTCTTT. Translation gives CASSSDRLMNTEAFF.